These 14 T cell receptor beta chains came from one sample sequenced in a study of T cell repertoires in cytomegalovirus infection. Each CDR3 protein gets one entry after TCRdb re-called the reads with MiXCR. This sample has 230,000 or so distinct CDR3 sequences; 35% to 45% occur once, and the top ten carry approximately 60%. Their antigen targets remain unknown. The specimen was CD8+ T cells from cultured PBMCs, collected from culture after CMV antigen stimulation. The source of these receptors is a human donor in good health (CMV status not recorded). Some clones in this sample may be carry-over from other donors' samples.

This chain links TRBV27 with TRBJ2-1; TRBD2 aligns across 7 bases. V shed 0 bases and J 0 bases; nucleotides not matched to a gene: 5. Germline CDR1 MNHEY, CDR2 SMNVEV (reference sequence). The CDR3 has 17 residues. The CDR3 region is CASSLSIPGGSYNEQFF. CDR3 in DNA: TGTGCCAGCAGTTTATCGATCCCGGGGGGCTCCTACAATGAGCAGTTCTTC.

The genes are TRBV7-9 and TRBJ1-1; TRBD1 aligns across 7 bases. The CDR3 is made up of 14 amino acids. The V segment lost 5 bases and the J segment 2 bases; nucleotides outside the gene matches: 5. Germline loops: CDR1 SEHNR, CDR2 FQNEAQ (reference sequence). CDR3 DNA: TGTGCCAGCAGCAACCGGGACAGCAACACTGAAGCTTTCTTT. Protein: CASSNRDSNTEAFF.

Points on this clonotype: The junction does not match germline at one end; this may be a read error. This sequence joins TRBV12-3 or TRBV12-4 and TRBJ1-2, with TRBD1 as a possible D gene (6 bases). The CDR3 has 14 residues. In DNA, the CDR3 is TGTGCCAGCAGTTTACACAGGGTCGTCTATGTCTACACCTTC. It translates to CASSLHRVVYVYTF.

V is TRBV28 and J is TRBJ1-1; the D gene is possibly TRBD1 (6 bases). CDR3 size: 15 residues. The ends were cut back, 6 bases at V and 1 base at J, with 15 bases in the middle. Germline assignment: CDR1 MDHEN and CDR2 SYDVKM. CDR3 DNA sequence: TGTGCCAGCAGCCCTCGGGGGGCCCCGAACACTGAAGCTTTCTTT. Translation gives CASSPRGAPNTEAFF.

CDR3 region: CASSSNPGVGETQYF. CDR3 coding DNA: TGTGCCAGCAGTTCTAATCCTGGGGTCGGAGAGACCCAGTACTTC. V is TRBV6-5 and J is TRBJ2-5; D is unclear. Germline V lookup: CDR1 MNHEY, CDR2 SVGAGI. V was shortened by 4 bases and J by 4 bases, with 16 bases between the two germline ends. This CDR3 comprises 15 residues.

This clonotype occurred a few times. This chain uses TRBV3-1 with TRBJ2-1; 7 nucleotides line up with TRBD2. V was pared by 1 base and J by 0 bases, with 6 bases of the junction left unmatched. This CDR3 has 17 residues. The germline gives CDR1 LGHDT, CDR2 YNNKEL (reference sequence). DNA for the CDR3: TGTGCCAGCAGCCAAGTGGCCCTAGCGGCCTCCTACAATGAGCAGTTCTTC. Translated: CASSQVALAASYNEQFF.

V and J are TRBV24-1 and TRBJ2-1; 12 bases are shared with TRBD2. Germline V gene lookup returns CDR1 KGHDR and CDR2 SFDVKD. V shed 1 base and J 4 bases; nucleotides not matched to a gene: 4. CDR3 length: 17 residues. CDR3: CATSDFGGTSGYNEQFF. DNA of the CDR3: TGTGCCACCAGTGATTTTGGAGGGACTAGCGGGTACAATGAGCAGTTCTTC.

In this sample, this clonotype turned up a few times. The chain combines TRBV12-3 or TRBV12-4 with TRBJ2-1, with D perhaps TRBD1 or TRBD2 (5 bases each). Trimming pared 6 bases from V and 0 bases from J, leaving 12 bases between. CDR3 length: 15 amino acids. The CDR3 here is CASSWDVRSYNEQFF. The CDR3, as DNA: TGTGCCAGCAGCTGGGACGTACGCTCCTACAATGAGCAGTTCTTC.

This clonotype was found many times. The chain combines TRBV7-8 with TRBJ2-7, with 12 bases fitting TRBD2. V was pared by 7 bases and J by 2 bases, with 6 bases of the junction left unmatched. Per germline, CDR1 SGHVS and CDR2 FQNEAQ. The CDR3 covers 15 residues. The CDR3 is CASITGLAGPYEQYF. In DNA, the CDR3 is TGTGCCAGCATTACAGGACTAGCGGGGCCCTACGAGCAGTACTTC.

This clonotype was observed a single time. The V and J genes are TRBV20-1 and TRBJ2-4; 10 positions agree with TRBD1. There are 15 residues in the CDR3. Germline loops: CDR1 DFQATT, CDR2 SNEGSKA (reference sequence). V shed 5 bases and J 5 bases; nucleotides not matched to a gene: 9. CDR3 amino acids: CSARPGTGVENIQYF. The CDR3 DNA reads TGCAGTGCTCGTCCCGGGACAGGGGTGGAAAACATTCAGTACTTC.

J is TRBJ2-1 and V is TRBV30, with D possibly matching TRBD2 (5 bases). The germline V gene encodes CDR1 GTSNPN and CDR2 SVGIG (reference sequence). Trimming took 4 bases from V and 2 from J, leaving 15 bases between them. The length of the CDR3 is 15 residues. The CDR3, as DNA: TGTGCCTGGACCCCTGATGGGAGCGCCTACAATGAGCAGTTCTTC. Translation gives CAWTPDGSAYNEQFF.

This clonotype was seen a few times. The chain is built from TRBV5-6 and TRBJ2-7; D is possibly TRBD2 (6 bases). Germline V gives CDR1 SGHDT, CDR2 YYEEEE. The CDR3 runs to 14 residues. V lost 6 bases, J lost 3 bases, and 16 bases lay in between. The CDR3 bases are TGTGCCAGCATCATATTCGGGAGAGACTACGAGCAGTACTTC. This codes for CASIIFGRDYEQYF.

CDR3 sequence (DNA): TGTGCCAGCAGCTTCGAGTCGAATGAGCAGTTCTTC. Residues: CASSFESNEQFF. The chain employs TRBV7-6 and TRBJ2-1; D remains ambiguous. The germline gives CDR1 SGHVS, CDR2 FNYEAQ. CDR3 length: 12 amino acids. V dropped 3 bases and J dropped 7 bases, with 7 bases sitting between them.

This clonotype was seen more than once but under ten times. J is TRBJ1-5 and V is TRBV7-9; D unresolved. Germline lookup yields CDR1 SEHNR and CDR2 FQNEAQ (reference sequence). The ends were cut back, 4 bases at V and 1 base at J, with 8 bases in the middle. The CDR3 loop spans 14 amino acids. CDR3 region: CASSSGQSNQPQHF. The CDR3 region has the DNA TGTGCCAGCAGCTCTGGGCAGAGCAATCAGCCCCAGCATTTT.